This T cell receptor beta chain stems from a study of blood T cells in healthy people across ages. Study-wide points: Older age coincided with a roughly linear decline in TCR beta diversity per million T cells. The authors considered diversity estimates from one million T cells to be underestimates.

A second PCR, run for about 6 to 11 cycles, used a sample-barcoded 5' primer plus a J-beta primer mix. Every cDNA was tagged by a template-switch adaptor with 12 random nucleotides. Each CDR3 protein is one row after TCRdb ran MiXCR on the 5' RACE reads. The table lists roughly 830,000 distinct CDR3 sequences, about 62% of them singletons. Each sample had at least 6 million PBMCs isolated. There are 17 residues in the CDR3. In the case of this clonotype: Its antigen is still unknown. One junction end disagrees with the germline gene, perhaps due to a read error.

This clonotype was obtained from a man younger than 45 in good health. The chain employs TRBV12-3 or TRBV12-4 and TRBJ2-3, with D possibly being TRBD2 (6 bases). Sequencing input: blood. The DNA of the CDR3 is TGTACCAGCCTCGCTATCCGGACACCCGACGGGGGTGATACGCAGTATTTT. It specifies CTSLAIRTPDGGDTQYF.